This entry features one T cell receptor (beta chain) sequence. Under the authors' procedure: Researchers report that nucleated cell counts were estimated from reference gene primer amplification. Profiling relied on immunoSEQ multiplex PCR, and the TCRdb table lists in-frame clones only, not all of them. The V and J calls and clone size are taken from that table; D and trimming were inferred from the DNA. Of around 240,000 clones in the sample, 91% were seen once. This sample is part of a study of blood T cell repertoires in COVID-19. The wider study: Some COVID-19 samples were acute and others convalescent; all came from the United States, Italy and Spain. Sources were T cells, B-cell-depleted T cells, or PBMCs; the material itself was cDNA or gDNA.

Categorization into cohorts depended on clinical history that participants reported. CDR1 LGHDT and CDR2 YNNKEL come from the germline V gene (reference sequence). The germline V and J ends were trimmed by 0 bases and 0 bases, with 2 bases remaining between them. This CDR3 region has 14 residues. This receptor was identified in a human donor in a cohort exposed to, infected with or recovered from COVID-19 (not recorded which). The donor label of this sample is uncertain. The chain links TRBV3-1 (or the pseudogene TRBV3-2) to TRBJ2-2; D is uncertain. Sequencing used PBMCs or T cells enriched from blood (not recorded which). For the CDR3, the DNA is TGTGCCAGCAGCCAAGACACGAACACCGGGGAGCTGTTTTTT. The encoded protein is CASSQDTNTGELFF.